The TCR beta chain described here comes from a study of graft-versus-host responses after intestinal transplantation. Study overall: All recipients were transplanted with multivisceral, liver-intestinal, or isolated intestinal grafts. Study observations and caveats: Patients with graft-donor T cell macrochimerism had high graft-versus-host to host-versus-graft clonal ratios in allografts. Among circulating GvH clones, peak levels were associated with early post-transplant declines in HvG clones. Researchers found GvH clones in recipient marrow, and some showed up first in ileum or blood.

The CDR3 sequence is 13 residues long. Per the germline V gene, CDR1 is SGHTA and CDR2 is FQGTGA. V lost 0 bases, J lost 8 bases, and 8 bases lay in between. With respect to this clone: Its antigen remains unknown. At the DNA level, this CDR3 is encoded by other sequences in the same sample as well.

Produced via immunoSEQ multiplex PCR; TCRdb's table is partial and in-frame only. The sample has around 88,000 clones, roughly 80% seen once. The genes are TRBV7-3 and TRBJ2-1, with D hard to call. The receptor was isolated from a human donor who received an intestinal transplant. Sequencing was performed on unstimulated CD8+ T cells sorted from spleen or lymph node cells, taken before intestinal transplant. The DNA for the CDR3 is TGTGCCAGCAGCTTAACACTGGGTGATGAGCAGTTCTTC. Its protein is CASSLTLGDEQFF.